This TCR beta chain was profiled in a study of cytomegalovirus exposure and HLA in healthy donors. Separation from the approximately 710-subject first cohort characterized the roughly 120-subject validation cohort, to which the donors belonged. Profiled with immunoSEQ multiplex PCR; TCRdb holds only in-frame clones, not every one. The table includes under 150,000 clones, around 84% detected once. This TCR came from a man aged 18-30 years in good health and CMV-seropositive. The source material was PBMCs.

This CDR3 reads CASSHTQQGVYNEQFF. The CDR3 bases are TGTGCCAGCAGCCACACCCAACAAGGGGTCTACAATGAGCAGTTCTTC. The rearrangement uses TRBV14 and TRBJ2-1; possibly TRBD1 for D (5 bases). The CDR3 extends over 16 amino acids. Trimming cost V 3 bases and J 3 bases, with 15 bases left between them. Per the germline V gene, CDR1 is SGHDN and CDR2 is FVKESK.